This T cell receptor (beta chain) emerged from a study of T cells in Graves' hyperthyroidism and ophthalmopathy. In the study overall: Peripheral blood was drawn at first diagnosis, prior to all treatment.

Amplification of TCR beta CDR3 regions used RNA as the template. An initial round of RT-PCR targeting the TCR CDR3 relied on the HTBI primer set. MiXCR, run by TCRdb on the multiplex PCR reads, gives a single entry per CDR3 protein. Found here are over 700,000 distinct CDR3 sequences, 38% of them singletons; the top ten hold 8.9%. Clinicians diagnosed patients from clinical symptoms, serum thyroxine and TRAb, thyroid ultrasound and orbital computed tomography. PBMCs were obtained from approximately 10 ml fresh peripheral blood. Study findings and constraints: Also found in blood were most expanded thyroid clonotypes above 0.001.

About this clonotype: The antigen is undetermined.

The CDR3 sequence is 15 residues long. J lost 6 bases, V lost 0 bases, and 8 bases had no gene match. Per the germline V gene, CDR1 is MGHRA and CDR2 is YSYEKL. The V call is TRBV4-1, the J call TRBJ2-7; 7 nucleotides align to TRBD1. The sequencing sample was made of blood. This sequence originates from a man younger than 35 with Graves' hyperthyroidism. CDR3 region: CASSQDRGRGSEQYF. DNA of the CDR3: TGCGCCAGCAGCCAAGATAGGGGCAGGGGGTCCGAGCAGTACTTC.